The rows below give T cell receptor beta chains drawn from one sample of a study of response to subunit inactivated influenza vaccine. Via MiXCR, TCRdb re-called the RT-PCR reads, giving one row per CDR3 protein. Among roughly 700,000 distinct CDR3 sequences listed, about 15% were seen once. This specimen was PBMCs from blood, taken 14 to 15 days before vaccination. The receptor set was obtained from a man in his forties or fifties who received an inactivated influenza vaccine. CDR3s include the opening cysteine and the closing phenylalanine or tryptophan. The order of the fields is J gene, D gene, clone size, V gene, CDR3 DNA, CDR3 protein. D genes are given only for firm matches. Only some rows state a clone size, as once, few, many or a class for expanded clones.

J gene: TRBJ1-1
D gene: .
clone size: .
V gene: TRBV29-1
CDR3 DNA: TGCGTAGCGATAATGAACACTGAAGCTTTCTTT
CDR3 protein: CVAIMNTEAFF

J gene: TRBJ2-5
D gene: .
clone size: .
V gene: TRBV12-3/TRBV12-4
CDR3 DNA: TGTGCCAGCAGTTTTTTCGGGGGGCTGGGAGAGACCCAGTACTTC
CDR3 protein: CASSFFGGLGETQYF

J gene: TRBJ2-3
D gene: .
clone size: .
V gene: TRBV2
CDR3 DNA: TGTGCCAGCAGCAAGGGACAATCGGCAGATACGCAGTATTTT
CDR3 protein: CASSKGQSADTQYF

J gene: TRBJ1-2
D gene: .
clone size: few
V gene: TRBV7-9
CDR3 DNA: TGTGCCAGCAGCCGTTCGGGGTCAGGAGGCTACACCTTC
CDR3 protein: CASSRSGSGGYTF

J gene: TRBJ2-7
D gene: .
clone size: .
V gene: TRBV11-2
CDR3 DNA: TGTGCCAGCAGCTTAGGACTTATCCCGAGCTACGAGCAGTACTTC
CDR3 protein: CASSLGLIPSYEQYF

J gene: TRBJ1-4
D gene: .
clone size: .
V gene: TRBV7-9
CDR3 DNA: TGTGCCAGCAGCTCAAAGCGGGGGATTAATGAAAAACTGTTTTTT
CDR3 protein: CASSSKRGINEKLFF

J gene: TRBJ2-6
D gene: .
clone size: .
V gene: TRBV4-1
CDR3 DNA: TGCGCCAGCAGCCAAGATGGTCGCAGTTTCTCTGGGGCCAACGTCCTGACTTTC
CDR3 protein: CASSQDGRSFSGANVLTF

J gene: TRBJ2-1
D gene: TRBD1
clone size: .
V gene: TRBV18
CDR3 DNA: TGTGCCAGCTCACCACCGACAGGGGGGGAATCCTACAATGAGCAGTTCTTC
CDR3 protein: CASSPPTGGESYNEQFF

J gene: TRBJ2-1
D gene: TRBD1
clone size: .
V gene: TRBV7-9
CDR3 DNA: TGTGCCAGCAGACCAAATACAGGGGGCGGTGAGCAGTTCTTC
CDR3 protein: CASRPNTGGGEQFF

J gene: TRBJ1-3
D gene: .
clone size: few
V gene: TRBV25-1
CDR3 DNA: TGTGCCAGCAGTGATGACAGCTCTGGAAACACCATATATTTT
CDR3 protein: CASSDDSSGNTIYF

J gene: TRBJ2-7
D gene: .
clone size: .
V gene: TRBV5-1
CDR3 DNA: TGCGCCAGCAGCTTGGGTGGGACCCGGGACGAGCAGTACTTC
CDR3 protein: CASSLGGTRDEQYF

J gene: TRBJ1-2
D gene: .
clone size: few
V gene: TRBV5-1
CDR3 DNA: TGCGCCAGCAGCTTGCGATCCGACAGTACCTATGGCTACACCTTC
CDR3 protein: CASSLRSDSTYGYTF

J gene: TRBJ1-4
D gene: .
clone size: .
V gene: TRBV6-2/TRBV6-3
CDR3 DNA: TGTGCCAGCAGTAACCCGGACCCTGAAAAACTGTTTTTT
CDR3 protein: CASSNPDPEKLFF

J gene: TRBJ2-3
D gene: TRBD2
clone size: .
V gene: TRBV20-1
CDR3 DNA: TGCAGTGCTAGACTTCCCGGGAGGGGTGATACGCAGTATTTT
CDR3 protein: CSARLPGRGDTQYF

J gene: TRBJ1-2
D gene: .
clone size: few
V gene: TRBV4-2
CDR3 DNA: TGTGCCAGCAGCCAAGAGCACAGGGTGGGAGGCTACACCTTC
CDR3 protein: CASSQEHRVGGYTF

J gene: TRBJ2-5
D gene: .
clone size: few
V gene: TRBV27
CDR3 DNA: TGTGCCAGCAGTTCCGACCCCAGGGTCCAAGAGACCCAGTACTTC
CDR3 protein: CASSSDPRVQETQYF

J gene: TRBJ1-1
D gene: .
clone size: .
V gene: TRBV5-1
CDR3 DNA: TGCGCCAGCAGCGGGGGGACTGGAGTTGAAGCTTTCTTT
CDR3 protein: CASSGGTGVEAFF

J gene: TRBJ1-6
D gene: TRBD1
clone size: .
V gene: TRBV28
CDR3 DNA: TGTGCCAGCAGTTCCCCCCCCGATGGGACAGGCCTCCACTTT
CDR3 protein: CASSSPPDGTGLHF

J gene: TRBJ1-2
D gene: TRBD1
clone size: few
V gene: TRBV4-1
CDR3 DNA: TGCGCCAGCAGTCCGGGACAGGCTGGGTATGGCTACACCTTC
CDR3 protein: CASSPGQAGYGYTF

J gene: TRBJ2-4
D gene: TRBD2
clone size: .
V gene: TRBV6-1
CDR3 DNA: TGTGCCAGCAGTGGCTCAGCGGGGGGGCGAAACATTCAGTACTTC
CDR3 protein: CASSGSAGGRNIQYF

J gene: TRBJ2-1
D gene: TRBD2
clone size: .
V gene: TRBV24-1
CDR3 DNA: TGTGCCACCAGAGGCGGGGGGTACAATGAGCAGTTCTTC
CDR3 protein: CATRGGGYNEQFF

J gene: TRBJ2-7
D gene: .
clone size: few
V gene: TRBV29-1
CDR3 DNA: TGCAGCGTTGATGGAGACAGCGGCTACGAGCAGTACTTC
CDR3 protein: CSVDGDSGYEQYF

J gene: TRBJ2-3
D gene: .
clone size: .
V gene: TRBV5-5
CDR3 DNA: TGTGCCAGCAGCCCAGACGGGGTGGGGGGAGATACGCAGTATTTT
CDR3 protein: CASSPDGVGGDTQYF

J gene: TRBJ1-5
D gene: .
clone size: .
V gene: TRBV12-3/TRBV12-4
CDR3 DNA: TGTGCCAGCAGTCCACGACAGACTCTCCAGCCCCAGCATTTT
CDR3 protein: CASSPRQTLQPQHF

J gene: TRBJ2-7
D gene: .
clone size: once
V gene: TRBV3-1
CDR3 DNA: TGTGCCTCCACCCAACGCAGACAGGGAGGTCTTCCCTACGAGCAGTACTTC
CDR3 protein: CASTQRRQGGLPYEQYF

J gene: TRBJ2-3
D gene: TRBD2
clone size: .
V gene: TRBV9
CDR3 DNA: TGTGCCAGCAGCGTAGCTACGGGGGGGTCAGATACGCAGTATTTT
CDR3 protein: CASSVATGGSDTQYF

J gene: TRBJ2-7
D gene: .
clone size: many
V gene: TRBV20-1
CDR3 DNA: TGCAGTGCTAGGCGTCCGATTGGCTCCTACGAGCAGTACTTC
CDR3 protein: CSARRPIGSYEQYF

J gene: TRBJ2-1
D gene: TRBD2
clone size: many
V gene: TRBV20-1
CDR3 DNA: TGCAGTGCTAGAGATTGGCGGACTAGCTTCTCCTACAATGAGCAGTTCTTC
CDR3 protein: CSARDWRTSFSYNEQFF

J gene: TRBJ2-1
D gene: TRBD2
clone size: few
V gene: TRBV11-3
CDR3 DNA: TGTGCCAGCAGCTTAGGGCTAGCGGGAGGAAATTTGGATGAGCAGTTCTTC
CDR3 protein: CASSLGLAGGNLDEQFF

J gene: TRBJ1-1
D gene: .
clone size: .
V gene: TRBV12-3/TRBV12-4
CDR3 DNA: TGTGCCAGCAGTTGGGACGGTAATCGAGCTTTCTTT
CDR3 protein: CASSWDGNRAFF

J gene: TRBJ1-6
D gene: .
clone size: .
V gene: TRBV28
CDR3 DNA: TGTGCCAGCTGCCCCACAGGTTATAATTCACCCCTCCACTTT
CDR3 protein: CASCPTGYNSPLHF

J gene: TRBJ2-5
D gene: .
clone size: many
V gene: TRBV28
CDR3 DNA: TGTGCCAGCAGTTTTTTGGGACAACAAGAGACCCAGTACTTC
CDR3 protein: CASSFLGQQETQYF

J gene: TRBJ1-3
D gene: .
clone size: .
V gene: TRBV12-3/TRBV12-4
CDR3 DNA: TGTGCCAGCAGTTTGCGGGGGCAGTCTGGAAACACCATATATTTT
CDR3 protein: CASSLRGQSGNTIYF

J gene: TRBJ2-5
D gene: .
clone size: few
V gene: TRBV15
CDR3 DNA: TGTGCCACCAGCAGAGACACAGGATCCCAAGAGACCCAGTACTTC
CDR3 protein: CATSRDTGSQETQYF

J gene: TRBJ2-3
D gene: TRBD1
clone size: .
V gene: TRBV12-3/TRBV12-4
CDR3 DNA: TGTGCCAGCAGTCTCAGGGGGCGAGGAACCGTACGGCTCCACACGGATACGCAGTATTTT
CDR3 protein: CASSLRGRGTVRLHTDTQYF

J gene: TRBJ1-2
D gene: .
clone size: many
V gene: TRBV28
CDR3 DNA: TGTGCCAGCAGCCTAGGAGGGGGTGGGGGCTACACCTTC
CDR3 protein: CASSLGGGGGYTF

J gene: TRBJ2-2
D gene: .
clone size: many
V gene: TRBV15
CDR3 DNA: TGTGCCACCGCAATTGAAGACGCGAACACCGGGGAGCTGTTTTTT
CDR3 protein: CATAIEDANTGELFF

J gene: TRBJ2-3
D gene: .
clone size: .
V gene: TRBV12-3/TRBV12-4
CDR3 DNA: TGTGCCCGCAGTGTCAGGGGGGCAACTAGCACAGATACGCAGTATTTT
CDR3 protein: CARSVRGATSTDTQYF

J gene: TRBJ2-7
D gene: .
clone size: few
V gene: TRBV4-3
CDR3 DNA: TGCGCCAGCAGCCAAGAAACTAATTTCGAGCAGTACTTC
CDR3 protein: CASSQETNFEQYF

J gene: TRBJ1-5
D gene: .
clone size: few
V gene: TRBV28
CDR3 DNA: TGTGCCAGCAGTTTACGGGGCGGGGAGCGCAATCAGCCCCAGCATTTT
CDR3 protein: CASSLRGGERNQPQHF

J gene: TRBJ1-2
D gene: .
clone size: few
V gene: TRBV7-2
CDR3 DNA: TGTGCCAGCAGCGCCAACAGTTATGGCTACACCTTC
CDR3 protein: CASSANSYGYTF

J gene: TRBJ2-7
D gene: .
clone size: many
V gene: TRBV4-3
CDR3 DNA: TGCGCCAGCAGCCAAGAGGGGGGACTCTACGAGCAGTACTTC
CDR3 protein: CASSQEGGLYEQYF

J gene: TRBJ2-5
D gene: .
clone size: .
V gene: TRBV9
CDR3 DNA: TGTGCCAGCAGCGTAATGAGGGGATCGGAGACCCAGTACTTC
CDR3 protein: CASSVMRGSETQYF

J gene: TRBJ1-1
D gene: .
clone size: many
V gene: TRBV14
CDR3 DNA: TGTGCCAGCAGCCAGGCTGGGTGGGGCACTGAAGCTTTCTTT
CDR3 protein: CASSQAGWGTEAFF

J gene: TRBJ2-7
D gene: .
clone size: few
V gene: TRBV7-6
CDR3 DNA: TGTGCCAGCAGCTGGTCAGGGCGCGAGCAGTACTTC
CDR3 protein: CASSWSGREQYF

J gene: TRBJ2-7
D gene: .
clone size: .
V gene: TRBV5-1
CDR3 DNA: TGCGCCAGCAGCTTGGAGATGGCCGGCTACGAGCAGTACTTC
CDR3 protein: CASSLEMAGYEQYF

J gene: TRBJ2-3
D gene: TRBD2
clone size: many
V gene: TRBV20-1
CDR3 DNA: TGCAGTGCTAGACGAGCGGGAGGGGCAGATACGCAGTATTTT
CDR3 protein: CSARRAGGADTQYF

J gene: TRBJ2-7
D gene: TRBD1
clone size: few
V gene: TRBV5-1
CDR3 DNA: TGCGCCAGCAGCTTGGGGGCGACAGGGACGATCGAGCAGTACTTC
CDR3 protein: CASSLGATGTIEQYF

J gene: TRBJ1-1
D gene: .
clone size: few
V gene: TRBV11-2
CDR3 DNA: TGTGCCAGCAGCCCTCACCAGAGGGGCACTGAAGCTTTCTTT
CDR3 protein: CASSPHQRGTEAFF

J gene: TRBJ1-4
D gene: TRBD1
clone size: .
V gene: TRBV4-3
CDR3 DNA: TGCGCCAGCAGCCTCCGTGGGACAGGAAGAACAATGATTCATGAAAAACTGTTTTTT
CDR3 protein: CASSLRGTGRTMIHEKLFF

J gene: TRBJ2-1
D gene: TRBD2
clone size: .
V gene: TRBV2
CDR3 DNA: TGTGCCAGCAACACCGGGACTAGCAGATACAATGAGCAGTTCTTC
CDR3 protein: CASNTGTSRYNEQFF

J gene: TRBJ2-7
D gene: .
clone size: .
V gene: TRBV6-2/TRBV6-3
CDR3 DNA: TGTGCCAGCAGTGGGGGGCTCTACTACGAGCAGTACTTC
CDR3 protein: CASSGGLYYEQYF

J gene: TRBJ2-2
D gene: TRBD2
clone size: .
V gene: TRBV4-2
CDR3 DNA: TGTGCCAGCAGCCAACTAGCGGGGGGCCTCGGGGACGGGGAGCTGTTTTTT
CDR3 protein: CASSQLAGGLGDGELFF

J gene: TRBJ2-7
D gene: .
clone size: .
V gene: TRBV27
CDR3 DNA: TGTGCCAGCAGTACGAGACTAGGAGGGGCCTACGAGCAGTACTTC
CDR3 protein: CASSTRLGGAYEQYF

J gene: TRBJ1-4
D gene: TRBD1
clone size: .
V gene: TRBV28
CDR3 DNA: TGTGCCAGCAGGCCTCGACAGGGCGCAACGCGTGAAAAACTGTTTTTT
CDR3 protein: CASRPRQGATREKLFF

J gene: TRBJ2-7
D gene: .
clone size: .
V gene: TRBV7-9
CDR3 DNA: TGTGCCAGCGGCTTACCCAGCTCCTACGAGCAGTACTTC
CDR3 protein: CASGLPSSYEQYF

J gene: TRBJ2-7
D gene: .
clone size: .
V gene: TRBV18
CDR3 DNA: TGTGCCAGCTCACCACCGCGAGTAACCACCCCCAACGAGCAGTACTTC
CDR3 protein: CASSPPRVTTPNEQYF

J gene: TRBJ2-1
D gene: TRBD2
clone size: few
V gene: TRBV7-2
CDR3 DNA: TGTGCCAGCAGCTTCGGGACTAGCGTGGATGAGCAGTTCTTC
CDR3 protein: CASSFGTSVDEQFF

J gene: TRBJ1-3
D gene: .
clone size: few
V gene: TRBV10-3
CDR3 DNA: TGTGCCATCAGTGAGAACTTTGGGGGAGTTACCGGCCAAAAATCTGGAAACACCATATATTTT
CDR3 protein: CAISENFGGVTGQKSGNTIYF